The 29 T cell receptor beta chains below all came from one sample that was sequenced in a study of cytomegalovirus exposure and HLA in healthy donors. 13 Jbeta primers and 60 Vbeta primers were used for the PCR. Some clones are missing from TCRdb's copy, which holds only in-frame ones; the method was immunoSEQ multiplex PCR. The profile shows fewer than 200,000 clones, 70% to 90% of them singletons. Sequencing was performed on PBMCs. These receptors all stem from a young woman in good health and CMV-seronegative.

In this sample, this clone turned up a few times. This sequence joins TRBV5-1 and TRBJ2-5; D gene uncertain. The V end was cut by 0 bases, the J end by 7 bases, with 10 bases between. The germline V gene has CDR1 SGHRS and CDR2 YFSETQ. This CDR3 contains 13 residues. The CDR3 coding sequence is TGCGCCAGCAGCTTGGGGGCAGTAGGGACCCAGTACTTC. Amino acids: CASSLGAVGTQYF.

The V gene is TRBV10-1, the J gene TRBJ2-5; 7 bases fit TRBD1. CDR3 size: 16 residues. V was pared by 5 bases and J by 7 bases, with 16 bases of the junction left unmatched. Germline V gives CDR1 WNHNN, CDR2 SYGVQD (reference sequence). CDR3 nucleotides: TGCGCCAGCAGTAATATAACCGGGACAGCCTTAGGGACCCAGTACTTC. Translation gives CASSNITGTALGTQYF.

This clone was counted only a few times. The chain couples TRBV5-8 to TRBJ2-4; weak D call: TRBD2 (6 bases). CDR1 is SGHTS and CDR2 is YDEGEE in the germline V gene. There are 12 residues in the CDR3. Trimming cost V 1 base and J 15 bases, with 14 bases left between them. The CDR3 region has the DNA TGTGCCAGCAGCTTGAGGAGGGGTTGGACGTACTTC. Translating gives CASSLRRGWTYF. Full variable domain (remainder filled in from reference TRBV5-8 and TRBJ2-4): EAGVTQSPTHLIKTRGQQATLRCSPISGHTSVYWYQQALGLGLQFLLWYDEGEERNRGNFPPRFSGRQFPNYSSELNVNALELEDSALYLCASSLRRGWTYFGAGTRLSVL.

The CDR3 DNA is TGTGCCAGCAGGCTAGACAATGAGCAGTTCTTC. Translation gives CASRLDNEQFF. The chain couples TRBV5-4 to TRBJ2-1; D is ambiguous. Germline assignment: CDR1 SGHNT and CDR2 YYREEE (reference sequence). The germline V and J ends were trimmed by 5 bases and 5 bases, with 5 bases remaining between them. The CDR3 runs 11 residues.

DNA of the CDR3: TGCGCCAGCAGCCAGGCTACTAGCGGGAGGGGTGAGCAGTTCTTC. Its translation is CASSQATSGRGEQFF. The chain links TRBV4-3 to TRBJ2-1, with 13 bases fitting TRBD2. The CDR3 totals 15 residues. Per the germline V gene, CDR1 is LGHNA and CDR2 is YSLEER. The V segment lost 3 bases and the J segment 9 bases; nucleotides outside the gene matches: 5.

The CDR3 sequence is CASSQQGAKNTIYF. The CDR3 nucleotides are TGTGCCAGCAGCCAACAGGGTGCCAAAAACACCATATATTTT. J is TRBJ1-3 and V is TRBV5-4; weak D call: TRBD1 (6 bases). The CDR3 totals 14 residues. Germline V gives CDR1 SGHNT, CDR2 YYREEE (reference sequence). Trimming took off 4 bases at V and 6 bases at J, with 14 bases between the two ends.

This chain connects TRBV5-1 to TRBJ2-3; 7 bases align to TRBD2. Germline V gives CDR1 SGHRS, CDR2 YFSETQ. This CDR3 is built from 15 residues. Trimming took 1 base from V and 4 from J; bases not matched to a gene: 6. CDR3 amino acids: CASSLTGGSADTQYF. The CDR3 DNA sequence: TGCGCCAGCAGCTTGACGGGAGGAAGCGCAGATACGCAGTATTTT.

The J gene is TRBJ1-2, the V gene TRBV9; the D gene is possibly TRBD1 (6 bases). V lost 4 bases, J lost 1 base, and 20 bases lay in between. The germline V gene encodes CDR1 SGDLS and CDR2 YYNGEE. This CDR3 spans 17 amino acids. CDR3 sequence: CASSPGIGGPLNYGYTF. CDR3 coding DNA: TGTGCCAGCAGCCCAGGCATAGGGGGACCTCTTAACTATGGCTACACCTTC.

This sequence joins TRBV5-4 and TRBJ2-6, with D possibly being TRBD1 (5 bases). Germline CDR1 and CDR2: SGHNT and YYREEE (reference sequence). The germline V and J ends were trimmed by 0 bases and 0 bases, with 16 bases remaining between them. The CDR3 contains 19 residues. CDR3 sequence: CASSLDYQGYGSGANVLTF. CDR3 nucleotides: TGTGCCAGCAGCTTGGATTATCAGGGTTACGGCTCTGGGGCCAACGTCCTGACTTTC. The full variable domain, with the rest looked up from reference TRBV5-4 and TRBJ2-6, is ETGVTQSPTHLIKTRGQQVTLRCSSQSGHNTVSWYQQALGQGPQFIFQYYREEENGRGNFPPRFSGLQFPNYSSELNVNALELDDSALYLCASSLDYQGYGSGANVLTFGAGSRLTVL.

This chain joins TRBV7-9 and TRBJ2-1, with D perhaps matching TRBD2 (6 bases). Germline loops: CDR1 SEHNR, CDR2 FQNEAQ (reference sequence). CDR3 length equals 15 residues. Trimming took off 1 base at V and 8 bases at J, with 15 bases between the two ends. The CDR3 DNA is TGTGCCAGCAGCTTAGTAGCAGCGGGTGGGGATGAGCAGTTCTTC. Protein sequence: CASSLVAAGGDEQFF.

The J gene is TRBJ1-1, the V gene TRBV6-1; 7 bases agree with TRBD1. The V gene end was trimmed by 3 bases and the J gene end by 3 bases; junction bases not matched to a gene: 7. The CDR3 runs 15 residues. Germline V CDR1 and CDR2: MNHNS, SASEGT. The CDR3 loop is CASSEGSGGHTEAFF. The DNA for the CDR3 is TGTGCCAGCAGTGAGGGGTCAGGGGGGCACACTGAAGCTTTCTTT.

This clone was observed once. This sequence joins TRBV7-6 and TRBJ2-1; weak D call: TRBD1 (6 bases). This CDR3 has 16 residues. Germline V lookup: CDR1 SGHVS, CDR2 FNYEAQ. V shed 1 base and J shed 0 bases, with 10 bases lying between them. CDR3 nucleotide sequence: TGTGCCAGCAGCTTAGAAGGACAGAGCTCCTACAATGAGCAGTTCTTC. Encoded protein: CASSLEGQSSYNEQFF.

The rearrangement uses TRBV2 and TRBJ2-7, with 7 bases fitting TRBD2. V was pared by 4 bases and J by 6 bases, with 6 bases of the junction left unmatched. The CDR3 is 13 amino acids. CDR1 is SNHLY, CDR2 FYNNEI, per germline. CDR3 region: CASSGEGRSEQYF. The CDR3 nucleotides read TGTGCCAGCAGTGGGGAGGGGAGGAGCGAGCAGTACTTC.

The chain links TRBV19 to TRBJ1-2, with 7 bases aligning to TRBD1. Germline V gene sequence: CDR1 LNHDA, CDR2 SQIVND (reference sequence). The CDR3 covers 13 residues. V trimming: 6 bases; J trimming: 4 bases; junction bases outside the gene matches: 5. In nucleotides, the CDR3 is TGTGCCAGTAGCACGGACAGGTCCTATGGCTACACCTTC. It is translated as CASSTDRSYGYTF. The whole variable domain, remainder taken from reference TRBV19 and TRBJ1-2, is DGGITQSPKYLFRKEGQNVTLSCEQNLNHDAMYWYRQDPGQGLRLIYYSQIVNDFQKGDIAEGYSVSREKKESFPLTVTSAQKNPTAFYLCASSTDRSYGYTFGSGTRLTVV.

Comments on this clone: The sample carries other DNA sequences with the same CDR3. The chain uses TRBV6-1 and TRBJ2-5; 12 nucleotides agree with TRBD2. With V trimmed by 0 bases and J by 5 bases, 4 bases remained unmatched. From germline, CDR1 is MNHNS and CDR2 SASEGT. The CDR3 is made up of 16 amino acids. CDR3 in DNA: TGTGCCAGCAGTGAAGCGCTAGCGGGAGGGGGGGAGACCCAGTACTTC. Translated: CASSEALAGGGETQYF.

V is TRBV10-3 and J is TRBJ1-5; no clear D. This CDR3 contains 12 residues. Trimming cost V 8 bases and J 9 bases, with 14 bases left between them. Germline V gives CDR1 ENHRY, CDR2 SYGVKD. DNA of the CDR3: TGTGCCATCGGGCCGGGCGGGCTGCCCCAGCATTTT. Its protein is CAIGPGGLPQHF.

The V gene is TRBV25-1, the J gene TRBJ2-7, with 9 bases identical to TRBD1. This CDR3 contains 15 residues. The junction had 8 bases not matched to a gene; V was cut back by 1 base and J by 7 bases. CDR1 MGHDK and CDR2 SYGVNS come from the germline V gene. CDR3 coding DNA: TGTGCCAGCAGTGAATTTATGGGACAGGGCGGAGAGCAGTACTTC. This codes for CASSEFMGQGGEQYF.

As to this clone: The junction shows a germline mismatch at one end, possibly a read error. The CDR3 is CSSSFLPRVQYF. In DNA form, the CDR3 reads TGTTCCAGCAGCTTTCTCCCACGGGTCCAGTACTTC. V is TRBV7-9 and J is TRBJ2-7, with no clear D. The germline V gene has CDR1 SEHNR and CDR2 FQNEAQ (reference sequence). The CDR3 runs 12 residues. Supplemented by reference TRBV7-9 and TRBJ2-7, the full variable domain reads DTGVSQNPRHKITKRGQNVTFRCDPISEHNRLYWYRQTLGQGPEFLTYFQNEAQLEKSRLLSDRFSAERPKGSFSTLEIQRTEQGDSAMYLCSSSFLPRVQYFGPGTRLTVT.

The chain recombines TRBV5-1 with TRBJ2-1; 13 nucleotides match TRBD2. V was clipped by 0 bases and J by 13 bases; unmatched bases: 10. CDR3 length: 16 amino acids. Germline CDR1 is SGHRS and CDR2 is YFSETQ. Here the CDR3 DNA reads TGCGCCAGCAGCTTGGGGGGGACTAGCGGGACCCCCCCACAGTTCTTC. Its protein is CASSLGGTSGTPPQFF.

V and J are TRBV18 and TRBJ2-7; 14 bases line up with TRBD2. CDR1 is KGHSH, CDR2 LQKENI, per germline. V trimming: 0 bases; J trimming: 4 bases; junction bases outside the gene matches: 5. The CDR3 has 17 residues. The CDR3 nucleotides are TGTGCCAGCTCACCACCGGGACTAGCGGGAGTTGGGTACGAGCAGTACTTC. Translating gives CASSPPGLAGVGYEQYF.

J is TRBJ1-3 and V is TRBV4-1; unclear D gene. The CDR3 is 14 residues long. Trimming took 2 bases from V and 4 from J, leaving 9 bases between them. Per germline, CDR1 MGHRA and CDR2 YSYEKL. The DNA of the CDR3 is TGCGCCAGCAGCCAACCGGGAGTGGGAAACACCATATATTTT. Translated, it gives CASSQPGVGNTIYF.

In its sample, this clone was seen a few times. The gene calls are TRBV5-1 and TRBJ1-2; 9 bases are shared with TRBD1. This CDR3 contains 14 residues. The junction had 2 bases not matched to a gene; V was cut back by 0 bases and J by 5 bases. CDR1 and CDR2 (germline): SGHRS, YFSETQ. The CDR3 loop is CASSLEGTGYGYTF. In DNA, the CDR3 is TGCGCCAGCAGCTTGGAAGGGACAGGGTATGGCTACACCTTC.

The chain is built from TRBV4-2 and TRBJ2-7; TRBD2 matches at 7 bases. CDR1 and CDR2 from the germline V gene are LGHNA and YNFKEQ. J was trimmed by 4 bases and V by 2 bases; bases with no gene match: 8. The CDR3 runs to 15 residues. CDR3 in DNA: TGTGCCAGCAGCCAACCGACTAGCCGGGGGTACGAGCAGTACTTC. Encoded protein: CASSQPTSRGYEQYF.

The V gene is TRBV28, the J gene TRBJ2-7; 7 bases agree with TRBD2. CDR3 size: 13 residues. Germline V lookup: CDR1 MDHEN, CDR2 SYDVKM. The V gene end was trimmed by 5 bases and the J gene end by 6 bases; junction bases not matched to a gene: 7. The CDR3 bases are TGTGCCAGCAGTATTCTCTGGGAGGGCGAGCAGTACTTC. Amino acid sequence: CASSILWEGEQYF.

V and J are TRBV14 and TRBJ2-3; the D is unclear. Germline CDR1 reads SGHDN; CDR2 reads FVKESK. The CDR3 sequence is 15 residues long. V dropped 1 base and J dropped 0 bases, with 8 bases sitting between them. The CDR3 sequence is CASSQVYTSTDTQYF. CDR3 nucleotide sequence: TGTGCCAGCAGCCAAGTTTATACTAGCACAGATACGCAGTATTTT.

This sequence joins TRBV7-8 and TRBJ2-3, with 12 bases fitting TRBD2. The CDR3 totals 18 residues. V gave up 4 bases and J gave up 5 bases; unmatched junction bases: 13. Germline V gives CDR1 SGHVS, CDR2 FQNEAQ. CDR3 coding DNA: TGTGCCAGCAGCTCAACTAGGACTAGCGGGATCCTCATAGATACGCAGTATTTT. The encoded protein is CASSSTRTSGILIDTQYF.

CDR3 nucleotides: TGTGCCAGCAGCTTAGTTCAGGGAGAGACCCAGTACTTC. Residues: CASSLVQGETQYF. The chain carries TRBV7-2 and TRBJ2-5, with D perhaps matching TRBD1 (5 bases). This CDR3 is built from 13 residues. Deletions cut 1 base from V and 4 bases from J, with 7 bases between. Germline V lookup: CDR1 SGHTA, CDR2 FQGNSA.

This chain uses TRBV5-4 with TRBJ2-1; 10 bases map to TRBD2. The V gene's germline CDR1 is SGHNT and CDR2 YYREEE (reference sequence). With V trimmed by 0 bases and J by 0 bases, 9 bases remained unmatched. This CDR3 comprises 19 residues. As DNA, the CDR3 is TGTGCCAGCAGCTTGGACCCGGGACTAGCGCCTAGCTCCTACAATGAGCAGTTCTTC. Translating it yields CASSLDPGLAPSSYNEQFF.

The rearrangement uses TRBV28 and TRBJ1-1; a possible D gene is TRBD1 (6 bases). The CDR3 is 14 residues long. Germline V gene lookup returns CDR1 MDHEN and CDR2 SYDVKM. The V end lost 5 bases, the J end lost 4 bases, and 14 bases lay between the germline ends. The chain's CDR3 is CASSGNREGTEAFF. In DNA, the CDR3 is TGTGCCAGCAGTGGAAACAGGGAAGGCACTGAAGCTTTCTTT.